These 15 T cell receptor beta chains were all obtained from the same sample, sequenced in a study of cytomegalovirus exposure and HLA in healthy donors. The primer mix had 60 Vbeta and 13 Jbeta primers. Clones were sequenced by immunoSEQ multiplex PCR, and TCRdb holds only the in-frame ones, with some missing. Of approximately 150,000 clones in the sample, 70% to 90% are singletons; the top ten hold roughly 0.5%. Sequencing was carried out using PBMCs. The receptors were gathered from a woman between 40 and 50 years old in good health and CMV-seronegative.

This clone occurred once. The chain employs TRBV5-1 and TRBJ2-7; tentative D call: TRBD1 (5 bases). Germline assignment: CDR1 SGHRS and CDR2 YFSETQ. V dropped 2 bases and J dropped 1 base, with 13 bases sitting between them. The CDR3 consists of 15 residues. This CDR3 reads CASSLGAGFSYEQYF. The CDR3 coding sequence is TGCGCCAGCAGCTTAGGGGCAGGATTTTCCTACGAGCAGTACTTC.

This clone has only a few counts. This rearrangement joins TRBV28 to TRBJ2-1, with 13 bases matching TRBD2. The V gene's germline CDR1 is MDHEN and CDR2 SYDVKM. This CDR3 is built from 15 residues. The trim removed 2 bases at V and 6 bases at J, leaving 1 base unmatched. The CDR3 DNA reads as TGTGCCAGCAGTTTAGGACTAGCGGGAGTCAATGAGCAGTTCTTC. Translating it yields CASSLGLAGVNEQFF. Supplemented by reference TRBV28 and TRBJ2-1, the full variable domain reads DVKVTQSSRYLVKRTGEKVFLECVQDMDHENMFWYRQDPGLGLRLIYFSYDVKMKEKGDIPEGYSVSREKKERFSLILESASTNQTSMYLCASSLGLAGVNEQFFGPGTRLTVL.

The chain is built from TRBV13 and TRBJ1-1; 7 positions match TRBD1. This CDR3 comprises 13 residues. Looked up from germline, CDR1 is PRHDT and CDR2 is FYEKMQ (reference sequence). The trim removed 5 bases at V and 10 bases at J, leaving 10 bases unmatched. CDR3: CASSPWTGERAFF. CDR3 nucleotides: TGTGCCAGCAGCCCCTGGACAGGCGAGCGAGCTTTCTTT.

The chain has TRBV28 and TRBJ2-1; 8 bases line up with TRBD1. V was clipped by 9 bases and J by 8 bases; unmatched bases: 12. CDR1 and CDR2 (germline): MDHEN, SYDVKM. The CDR3 consists of 14 residues. DNA of the CDR3: TGTGCCAGTGCACAGGGGGGATCTGGGGATGAGCAGTTCTTC. This sequence encodes CASAQGGSGDEQFF.

The chain uses TRBV12-2 and TRBJ1-2. TRBV12-2 is a recognized pseudogene. This CDR3 region has 14 residues. The CDR3 region is CASRLAGENLAHTF. The CDR3, as DNA: TGTGCAAGTCGCCTCGCTGGGGAGAATTTGGCTCACACCTTC.

This clone was picked up one time. The J gene is TRBJ1-4, the V gene TRBV6-1; tentative D call: TRBD1 (6 bases). V shed 6 bases and J shed 0 bases, with 8 bases lying between them. Germline CDR1 MNHNS, CDR2 SASEGT. The CDR3 spans 14 residues. Here the CDR3 reads CASRDRATNEKLFF. CDR3 sequence (DNA): TGTGCCAGCAGGGACAGAGCAACTAATGAAAAACTGTTTTTT.

The gene calls are TRBV2 and TRBJ2-7; 7 positions match TRBD2. The CDR3 loop spans 15 amino acids. V trimming: 0 bases; J trimming: 5 bases; junction bases outside the gene matches: 7. Germline V CDR1 and CDR2: SNHLY, FYNNEI. The CDR3: CASSEALRTRHEQYF. CDR3 nucleotides: TGTGCCAGCAGTGAAGCGCTCAGGACTAGACACGAGCAGTACTTC.

CDR3: CASSWGQQYGYTF. The CDR3 DNA is TGTGCCAGCAGCTGGGGACAGCAATATGGCTACACCTTC. The genes are TRBV5-5 and TRBJ1-2; 7 nucleotides line up with TRBD1. Trimming cost V 3 bases and J 5 bases; bases outside gene matches: 4. CDR1 SGHKS and CDR2 YYEKEE come from the germline V gene (reference sequence). The CDR3 covers 13 residues. The variable domain in full, completed from reference TRBV5-5 and TRBJ1-2, reads DAGVTQSPTHLIKTRGQQVTLRCSPISGHKSVSWYQQVLGQGPQFIFQYYEKEERGRGNFPDRFSARQFPNYSSELNVNALLLGDSALYLCASSWGQQYGYTFGSGTRLTVV.

This sequence joins TRBV28 and TRBJ1-2; D is possibly TRBD1 (5 bases). From germline, CDR1 is MDHEN and CDR2 SYDVKM. Trimming took off 3 bases at V and 8 bases at J, with 10 bases between the two ends. The CDR3 sequence is 12 residues long. The CDR3 protein is CASSLRGTGYTF. The CDR3 DNA reads TGTGCCAGCAGTTTGCGCGGGACGGGCTACACCTTC.

V and J are TRBV11-2 and TRBJ2-2; D may be TRBD1 (5 bases). Germline CDR1 is SGHAT and CDR2 is FQNNGV. V lost 1 base to trimming and J lost 6 bases, with 12 bases between them. This CDR3 has 15 residues. CDR3 in amino acids: CASSLGARVAGELFF. The CDR3 DNA is TGTGCCAGCAGCTTAGGAGCCAGGGTGGCCGGGGAGCTGTTTTTT.

This chain uses TRBV5-1 with TRBJ2-5; the match to TRBD2 covers 12 bases. Unmatched junction bases numbered 3, after V lost 2 bases and J lost 1 base. Germline-derived CDR1 and CDR2 are SGHRS and YFSETQ. The CDR3 loop spans 16 amino acids. The CDR3 loop is CASSFGTSGFQETQYF. CDR3 nucleotides: TGCGCCAGCAGCTTCGGGACTAGCGGGTTCCAAGAGACCCAGTACTTC.

The rearrangement uses TRBV10-3 and TRBJ2-7, with TRBD2 matching 8 bases. CDR1 and CDR2 from the germline V gene are ENHRY and SYGVKD. The junction had 4 bases not matched to a gene; V was cut back by 3 bases and J by 6 bases. The CDR3 is made up of 13 amino acids. CDR3 protein: CAISEGAGVEQYF. CDR3 DNA sequence: TGTGCCATCAGTGAAGGAGCGGGAGTCGAGCAGTACTTC.

The chain employs TRBV5-1 and TRBJ2-1; D uncertain. Germline CDR1 SGHRS, CDR2 YFSETQ. This CDR3 has 16 residues. Trimming cost V 0 bases and J 5 bases, with 15 bases left between them. For the CDR3, the DNA is TGCGCCAGCAGCTTGGGCCCCACGGGTTGGAACAATGAGCAGTTCTTC. This codes for CASSLGPTGWNNEQFF.

This chain connects TRBV6-6 to TRBJ2-7, with TRBD1 identical over 7 bases. This CDR3 contains 14 residues. CDR1 and CDR2 (germline): MNHNY, SVGAGI (reference sequence). Trimming at V came to 6 bases and at J to 2 bases, leaving 7 bases not matched to a gene. CDR3 nucleotide sequence: TGTGCCAGCAGGATTCAGGGGGACACCTACGAGCAGTACTTC. As protein: CASRIQGDTYEQYF.

The V call is TRBV5-1, the J call TRBJ2-3; TRBD2 matches at 9 bases. Trimming cost V 8 bases and J 5 bases; bases outside gene matches: 12. The CDR3 contains 15 residues. CDR1 SGHRS and CDR2 YFSETQ come from the germline V gene. In DNA form, the CDR3 reads TGCGCCAGTGCTGGGGCGGGAGGGCCGGGAGATACGCAGTATTTT. Its protein is CASAGAGGPGDTQYF.